This T cell receptor beta chain was retrieved from a study of blood T cells in healthy people across ages. Study-level background: Using template switching, researchers captured about one barcoded beta molecule for each two T cells.

Together with a sample-barcoded 5' primer, a J-beta primer mix was included in a second PCR lasting about 6 to 11 cycles. Each cDNA molecule received a tag from a template-switch adaptor that had 12 random nucleotides. A single record per CDR3 protein comes from TCRdb applying MiXCR to the 5' RACE reads. The sample carries 1.5 million or so distinct CDR3 sequences, about 42% recorded once. The donors, aged roughly 6 to 90, were healthy Caucasians from Russia. Samples each had at least 6 micrograms of total RNA extracted. This clonotype was recorded a few times. The sequenced material came from blood. The receptor was isolated from a woman under 30 in good health.

In DNA, the CDR3 is TGCAGCGTCCAAAAGGACACACACCCTTACGAGCAGTACTTC. Protein: CSVQKDTHPYEQYF. J is TRBJ2-7 and V is TRBV29-1; D is perhaps TRBD1 (5 bases). Deletions cut 6 bases from V and 4 bases from J, with 19 bases between. The CDR3 extends over 14 amino acids. Per germline, CDR1 SQVTM and CDR2 ANQGSEA.